This is a list of T cell receptor beta chains from one sample in a study of OX40 agonist ivuxolimab in advanced cancers. Libraries were prepared by immunoSEQ multiplex PCR; TCRdb keeps only in-frame clonotypes and omits some of them. The sample contains some 38,000 clones, 80% to 90% of which appear only once. Specimen: CD4+ or CD8+ T cells sorted from blood, collected in a trial of the OX40 agonist ivuxolimab. These receptors were taken from an adult with an advanced solid tumor such as melanoma, head and neck, liver or kidney cancer. Both conserved end residues are part of each CDR3. A D gene is named only where the DNA matches it firmly. Clone size appears in some rows only: once, few, many, or a class for an expanded clone.

V	D	J	size	length	CDR3	DNA
TRBV19	-	TRBJ2-5	-	13	CASKGLASETQYF	TGTGCCAGTAAGGGGCTCGCGTCCGAGACCCAGTACTTC
TRBV10-3	-	TRBJ1-2	once	14	CATWSPLANYGYTF	TGTGCCACATGGAGCCCTTTAGCTAACTATGGCTACACCTTC
TRBV18	-	TRBJ1-3	once	13	CATDTASGNTIYF	TGTGCCACGGACACCGCCTCTGGAAACACCATATATTTT
TRBV19	-	TRBJ2-3	-	14	CATKEGRGTDTQYF	TGTGCCACTAAGGAGGGCAGGGGCACAGATACGCAGTATTTT
TRBV10-3	-	TRBJ2-2	-	15	CAISNPTANTGELFF	TGTGCCATCAGCAATCCGACAGCTAACACCGGGGAGCTGTTTTTT
TRBV29-1	TRBD1	TRBJ1-2	-	17	CSVEVGQGANPLYGYTF	TGCAGCGTTGAAGTTGGGCAGGGGGCGAATCCGTTGTATGGCTACACCTTC
TRBV2	-	TRBJ1-2	-	17	CATTSGQGGGYTNGYTF	TGTGCCACTACGTCGGGCCAGGGAGGGGGATATACAAATGGCTACACCTTC
TRBV6-4	TRBD2	TRBJ2-4	-	14	CASSPETSSVIQYF	TGTGCCAGCTCACCCGAGACTAGCTCGGTCATTCAGTACTTC
TRBV29-1	-	TRBJ2-5	-	14	CSVEWVVNQETQYF	TGCAGCGTTGAATGGGTGGTGAACCAAGAGACCCAGTACTTC
TRBV7-3	-	TRBJ2-7	-	11	CASSLPYEQYF	TGTGCCAGCAGCTTACCCTACGAGCAGTACTTC
TRBV5-1	TRBD1	TRBJ2-1	-	13	CASSLEGAGEQFF	TGCGCCAGCAGCTTGGAGGGGGCTGGTGAGCAGTTCTTC
TRBV6-5	-	TRBJ2-7	-	14	CASSYSGLFYEQYF	TGTGCCAGCAGTTACTCGGGACTGTTCTACGAGCAGTACTTC
TRBV9	TRBD2	TRBJ2-1	-	18	CASSPRTSGGASSHEQFF	TGTGCCAGCAGCCCACGGACTAGCGGGGGGGCAAGTAGTCATGAGCAGTTCTTC
TRBV7-2	-	TRBJ2-3	few	13	CATGQTVQGTQYF	TGTGCCACCGGACAGACGGTCCAGGGGACGCAGTATTTT
TRBV7-2	-	TRBJ1-3	-	16	CASSLGGINSGNTIYF	TGTGCCAGCAGCTTAGGCGGCATTAACTCTGGAAACACCATATATTTT
TRBV18	-	TRBJ2-1	-	16	CASSPKKGEPYNEQFF	TGTGCCAGCTCACCCAAGAAGGGGGAGCCCTACAATGAGCAGTTCTTC
TRBV29-1	-	TRBJ1-2	-	13	CSVEGRPNYGYTF	TGCAGCGTTGAAGGACGACCCAACTATGGCTACACCTTC
TRBV7-3	-	TRBJ2-6	-	15	CASSLGRAGANVLTF	TGTGCCAGCAGCTTGGGGAGAGCTGGGGCCAACGTCCTGACTTTC
TRBV5-1	-	TRBJ1-1	-	16	CASTPRPGPMNTEAFF	TGCGCCAGCACTCCTCGCCCCGGGCCAATGAACACTGAAGCTTTCTTT
TRBV14	-	TRBJ2-5	-	13	CASSQELLETQYF	TGTGCCAGCAGCCAAGAACTTTTGGAGACCCAGTACTTC
TRBV6-5	-	TRBJ2-3	-	14	CASSSDVSTDTQYF	TGTGCCAGCAGCTCAGACGTAAGCACAGATACGCAGTATTTT
TRBV18	TRBD1	TRBJ1-2	-	22	CASSPGLGQDSIRDRINYGYTF	TGTGCCAGCTCTCCGGGCCTGGGACAGGATTCGATAAGGGATCGAATAAACTATGGCTACACCTTC
TRBV7-9	-	TRBJ2-2	-	16	CASSPRGAKNTGELFF	TGTGCCAGCAGCCCCAGGGGCGCGAAGAACACCGGGGAGCTGTTTTTT
TRBV6-5	-	TRBJ1-2	-	13	CASSYELGRANTF	TGTGCCAGCAGTTACGAATTAGGCAGGGCGAACACCTTC
TRBV6-6	-	TRBJ2-5	-	14	CASRLGSPQETQYF	TGTGCCAGCAGACTAGGGAGTCCCCAAGAGACCCAGTACTTC
TRBV5-4	-	TRBJ1-4	-	15	CASSDPLRGGEKLFF	TGTGCCAGCAGCGACCCCCTAAGGGGTGGTGAAAAACTGTTTTTT
TRBV7-3	-	TRBJ1-4	-	20	CASSLRVGAEQGRVNEKLFF	TGTGCCAGCAGCTTAAGGGTCGGGGCCGAACAGGGTCGGGTCAATGAAAAACTGTTTTTT
TRBV18	-	TRBJ2-1	-	16	CASSPPSPGLMDEQFF	TGTGCCAGCTCACCACCGAGTCCCGGGTTGATGGATGAGCAGTTCTTC
TRBV5-1	TRBD1	TRBJ1-1	-	14	CASSKQGENTEAFF	TGCGCCAGCAGCAAACAGGGGGAGAACACTGAAGCTTTCTTT
TRBV5-4	TRBD1	TRBJ2-7	-	14	CASSHSGQAYEQYF	TGTGCCAGCAGCCATTCGGGACAGGCCTACGAGCAGTACTTC
TRBV9	-	TRBJ2-7	-	14	CASAPTGGADEQYF	TGTGCCAGCGCTCCTACAGGGGGGGCCGATGAGCAGTACTTC
TRBV25-1	-	TRBJ1-1	-	15	CASSPERKRDTEAFF	TGTGCCAGCAGTCCCGAACGGAAAAGGGACACTGAAGCTTTCTTT
TRBV2	-	TRBJ2-7	-	14	CASRSGGAAPEQYF	TGTGCCAGCCGTAGTGGGGGGGCGGCTCCCGAGCAGTACTTC
TRBV25-1	-	TRBJ1-2	-	14	CASSELAAFNGYTF	TGTGCCAGCAGTGAATTGGCGGCATTTAATGGCTACACCTTC
TRBV19	-	TRBJ1-1	-	13	CASTKIPGREAFF	TGTGCCAGTACCAAAATTCCTGGACGGGAAGCTTTCTTT
TRBV11-1	-	TRBJ2-7	once	14	CASSPRQNSYEQYF	TGTGCCAGCAGCCCCAGACAGAACTCCTACGAGCAGTACTTC
TRBV6-5	-	TRBJ1-3	few	13	CASRGYSGNTIYF	TGTGCCAGCAGGGGATACTCTGGAAACACCATATATTTT
TRBV18	-	TRBJ1-5	once	16	CASSPTGGGNNQPQHF	TGTGCCAGCTCACCAACGGGCGGAGGTAACAATCAGCCCCAGCATTTT
TRBV7-9	TRBD1	TRBJ1-3	-	14	CASRYRGSLSAIYF	TGTGCCAGCAGGTACAGGGGTTCCCTTTCTGCCATATATTTT
TRBV15	-	TRBJ2-1	-	17	CATSRVSGARTYNEQFF	TGTGCCACCAGCAGAGTGTCAGGAGCTCGAACCTACAATGAGCAGTTCTTC
TRBV5-1	-	TRBJ1-1	-	13	CASSWGGDTEAFF	TGCGCCAGCAGCTGGGGGGGAGACACTGAAGCTTTCTTT
TRBV4-1	TRBD2	TRBJ2-1	-	15	CASIPGLVGTNEQFF	TGCGCCAGCATCCCGGGACTAGTGGGGACGAATGAGCAGTTCTTC
TRBV6-5	TRBD1	TRBJ2-7	-	15	CASSFDRVSSYEQYF	TGTGCCAGCAGTTTCGACAGGGTGAGCTCCTACGAGCAGTACTTC
TRBV4-3	-	TRBJ2-3	once	13	CASSPGGTDTQYF	TGCGCCAGCAGCCCCGGGGGTACAGATACGCAGTATTTT
TRBV11-3	-	TRBJ2-2	once	15	CASSLDVASTGELFF	TGTGCCAGCAGCTTAGATGTGGCCTCAACCGGGGAGCTGTTTTTT
TRBV29-1	-	TRBJ1-1	-	10	CSVEDPEAFF	TGCAGCGTTGAAGACCCCGAAGCTTTCTTT